This T cell receptor (beta chain) stems from a study of T-cell memory formation after mild COVID-19. The CDR3 spans 14 residues. The germline V gene has CDR1 SGHVS and CDR2 FQNEAQ. The V end lost 7 bases, the J end lost 6 bases, and 18 bases lay between the germline ends. TCRdb re-called the 5' RACE reads with MiXCR, one entry per CDR3 protein. Found here are about 350,000 distinct CDR3 sequences, under 25% of them singletons; the top ten hold roughly 21%. The origin of this receptor is a man younger than 35 who had mild COVID-19 (a few samples of this study predate the infection). Cell type and time point are not known. Material: PBMCs or a T cell subset sorted from them (not recorded which). J is TRBJ2-5 and V is TRBV7-8; possibly TRBD1 or TRBD2 for D (7 bases each). Written as DNA, the CDR3 is TGTGCCAGCAACCCAGGGGGGGGCTTAAAGACCCAGTACTTC. Amino acid sequence: CASNPGGGLKTQYF.